This TCR beta chain appears in the sequencing data of a study of control samples from healthy donors and cancer patients. Clones were sequenced by immunoSEQ multiplex PCR, and TCRdb holds only the in-frame ones, with some missing. Counted here are roughly 99,000 clones, approximately 82% occurring once; the ten biggest clones make up 1.5% to 2%. The V and J ends lost 1 base and 15 bases respectively, with 18 bases between them. The CDR3 covers 14 residues. Germline assignment: CDR1 SEHNR and CDR2 FQNEAQ (reference sequence). Specimen: blood. This TCR derives from a man aged 60 to 69 in good health. The chain uses TRBV7-9 and TRBJ1-4; unclear D gene. CDR3 coding DNA: TGTGCCAGCAGCTTAGGCGCAGGAGTACCAAACTTGTTTTTT. It is translated as CASSLGAGVPNLFF.